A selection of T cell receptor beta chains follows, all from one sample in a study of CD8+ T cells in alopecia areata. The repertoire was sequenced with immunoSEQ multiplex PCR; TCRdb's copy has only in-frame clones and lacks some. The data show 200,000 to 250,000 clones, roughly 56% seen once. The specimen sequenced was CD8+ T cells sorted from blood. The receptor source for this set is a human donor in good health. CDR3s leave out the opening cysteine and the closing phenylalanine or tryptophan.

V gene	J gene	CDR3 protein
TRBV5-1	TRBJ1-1	ASSLVGVNTEAF
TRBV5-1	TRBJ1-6	ASSLWTGGNSPLH
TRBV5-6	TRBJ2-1	ASRQGYNEQF
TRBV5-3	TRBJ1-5	ARSLEGGFGNQPQH
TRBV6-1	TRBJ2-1	ASQRTSGENEQF
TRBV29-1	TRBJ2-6	SVESGVYSKSGANVLT
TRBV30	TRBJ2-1	AWRVYEQF
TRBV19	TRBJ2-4	ASTSRTGKNIQY
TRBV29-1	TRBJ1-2	SVPEGQGYGYT
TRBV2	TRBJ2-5	ASSEATPSAETQY
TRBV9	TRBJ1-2	ASSANEGPYGYT
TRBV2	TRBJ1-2	ASSEALPRSYGYT
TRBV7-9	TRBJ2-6	ASSSDRAGANVLT
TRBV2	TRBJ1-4	ASRTRGSDNEKLF
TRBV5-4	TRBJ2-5	ASSSASWRGGSETQY
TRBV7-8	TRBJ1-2	ASSLAPGGGYT
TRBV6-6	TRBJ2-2	ASSLGTGELF
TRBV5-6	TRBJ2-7	ASSLRRSHYEQY
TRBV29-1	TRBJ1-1	STIGDSSSNTEAF
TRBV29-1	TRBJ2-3	SVYSPPTDTQY
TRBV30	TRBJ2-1	AWSVPGGRRYNEQF
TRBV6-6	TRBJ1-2	ASFSDRGRNYGYT
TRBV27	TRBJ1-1	ASSVASVGTEAF
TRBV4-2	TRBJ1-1	ASSPLGGGTEAF
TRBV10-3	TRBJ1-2	ASSYRANYGYT
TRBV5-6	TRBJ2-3	ASGVGTDTQY